The present T cell receptor beta chain was sequenced within a study of T cells in Graves' hyperthyroidism and ophthalmopathy. TCR beta CDR3 regions were amplified from RNA transcripts. A first-round RT-PCR of the TCR CDR3 used the HTBI primer set. One entry per CDR3 protein, called by TCRdb with MiXCR from the multiplex PCR reads. Here the sample spans approximately 360,000 distinct CDR3 sequences, 15% to 17% being singletons. Newly diagnosed hyperthyroidism patients aged 18 to 65 years had disease lasting under 2 months. Diagnoses were made from clinical symptoms, serum measures (thyroxine and TRAb), thyroid ultrasound and orbital computed tomography. This clonotype was detected ten times or more. The antigen is unknown. Study-level findings and limits: Clonotypes that were expanded in thyroid above 0.001 mostly appeared in blood too. The model forecast ophthalmopathy, anticipating it by a median about 6.5 months before onset.

The specimen sequenced was blood. The clonotype originates from a young woman with Graves' hyperthyroidism that later progressed to Graves' ophthalmopathy.

CDR3 nucleotide sequence: TGTGCCAGCAGCCTTGGGTGGGACACTGAAGCTTTCTTT. It yields the protein CASSLGWDTEAFF. The gene calls are TRBV7-9 and TRBJ1-1; D unresolved. V lost 5 bases to trimming and J lost 3 bases, with 10 bases between them. The CDR3 has 13 amino acids. Germline V lookup: CDR1 SEHNR, CDR2 FQNEAQ (reference sequence).